The following is a T cell receptor (beta chain) sequence with its context. The antigen is undetermined. Once cultured for under 11 days, the cells underwent separation to obtain CD4+ T cells. Between March and December 2020, the person had a SARS-CoV-2 infection that PCR confirmed. Of the BNT162b2 and mRNA-1273 vaccines, participants received two doses of one or the other. Trimming at V came to 5 bases and at J to 6 bases, leaving 7 bases not matched to a gene. The CDR3 is made up of 15 amino acids. Per the germline V gene, CDR1 is SGHTA and CDR2 is FQGTGA. Clones were sequenced by immunoSEQ multiplex PCR, and TCRdb holds only the in-frame ones, with some missing. This table holds tens of thousands of clones, more than 65% found once. The data originate from a study of vaccination effects on CD4 cells after COVID-19.

This specimen was CD4+ T cells from PBMCs cultured without peptide, taken after COVID-19 vaccination. The receptor was derived from a human donor who had a prior SARS-CoV-2 infection. The rearrangement links TRBV7-3 to TRBJ2-2, with TRBD2 identical over 9 bases. The CDR3 loop reads CASSDVGTSPGELFF. The CDR3 bases are TGTGCCAGCAGCGACGTCGGGACTAGCCCCGGGGAGCTGTTTTTT.